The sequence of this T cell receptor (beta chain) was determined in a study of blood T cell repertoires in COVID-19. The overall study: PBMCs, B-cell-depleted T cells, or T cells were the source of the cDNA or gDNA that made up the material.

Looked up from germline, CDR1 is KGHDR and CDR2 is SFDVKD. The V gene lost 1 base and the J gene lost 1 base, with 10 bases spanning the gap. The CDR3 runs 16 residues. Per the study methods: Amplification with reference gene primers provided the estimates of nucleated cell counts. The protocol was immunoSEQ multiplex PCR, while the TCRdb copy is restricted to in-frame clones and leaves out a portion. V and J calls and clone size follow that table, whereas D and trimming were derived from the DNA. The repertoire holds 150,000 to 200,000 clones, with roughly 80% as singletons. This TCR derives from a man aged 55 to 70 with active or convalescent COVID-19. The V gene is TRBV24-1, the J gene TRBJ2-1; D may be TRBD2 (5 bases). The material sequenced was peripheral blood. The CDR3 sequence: CATSDFGRGSYNEQFF. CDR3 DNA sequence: TGTGCCACCAGTGATTTTGGCCGCGGGTCCTACAATGAGCAGTTCTTC.